The entry below gives a single T cell receptor (beta chain) sequence along with its context. The record originates from a study of cytomegalovirus exposure and HLA in healthy donors. Primers for the PCR totalled 60 Vbeta and 13 Jbeta. This table comes from immunoSEQ multiplex PCR, and its TCRdb copy is limited to in-frame clones, with some not included. The data contain 130,000 to 150,000 clones, 84% of them singletons. The CDR3 length is 13 residues. The germline V gene encodes CDR1 SQVTM and CDR2 ANQGSEA. Trimming removed 6 bases from V and 1 base from J; junction bases left unmatched: 3. The receptor was derived from a boy younger than 10 in good health and CMV-seronegative. Input material: PBMCs. The chain is built from TRBV29-1 and TRBJ2-1; 7 nucleotides match TRBD2. Here the CDR3 reads CSVRTSSYNEQFF. CDR3 coding DNA: TGCAGCGTGAGGACTAGTTCCTACAATGAGCAGTTCTTC.